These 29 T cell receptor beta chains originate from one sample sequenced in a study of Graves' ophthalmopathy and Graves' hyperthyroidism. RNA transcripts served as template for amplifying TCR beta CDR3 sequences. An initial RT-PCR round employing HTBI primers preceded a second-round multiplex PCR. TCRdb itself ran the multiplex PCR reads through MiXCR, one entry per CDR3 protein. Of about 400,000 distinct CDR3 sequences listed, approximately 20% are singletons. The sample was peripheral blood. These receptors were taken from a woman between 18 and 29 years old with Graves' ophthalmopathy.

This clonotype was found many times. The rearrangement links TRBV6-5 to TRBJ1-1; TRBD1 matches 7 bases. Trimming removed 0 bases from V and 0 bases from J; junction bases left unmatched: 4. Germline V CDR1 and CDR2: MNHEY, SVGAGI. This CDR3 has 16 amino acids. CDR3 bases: TGTGCCAGCAGTTACTCGAGGACAGGACTGAACACTGAAGCTTTCTTT. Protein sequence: CASSYSRTGLNTEAFF.

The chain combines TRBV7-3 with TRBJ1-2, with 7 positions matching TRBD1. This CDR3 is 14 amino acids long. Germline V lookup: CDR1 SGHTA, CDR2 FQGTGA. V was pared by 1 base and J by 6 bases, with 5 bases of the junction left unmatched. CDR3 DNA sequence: TGTGCCAGCAGCTTAAGAGGGGGCGCAGATGGCTACACCTTC. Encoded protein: CASSLRGGADGYTF.

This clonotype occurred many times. As DNA, the CDR3 is TGTGCCAGCAGCCCTTGGGTTGGGGACGGCGTATTGGAGCAGTACTTC. Its translation is CASSPWVGDGVLEQYF. The chain recombines TRBV7-9 with TRBJ2-7; D possibly matches TRBD1 or TRBD2 (5 bases each). The V gene lost 5 bases and the J gene lost 7 bases, with 24 bases spanning the gap. This CDR3 has 16 residues. Germline V lookup: CDR1 SEHNR, CDR2 FQNEAQ (reference sequence). Looking up the rest from reference TRBV7-9 and TRBJ2-7 gives the full variable domain: DTGVSQNPRHKITKRGQNVTFRCDPISEHNRLYWYRQTLGQGPEFLTYFQNEAQLEKSRLLSDRFSAERPKGSFSTLEIQRTEQGDSAMYLCASSPWVGDGVLEQYFGPGTRLTVT.

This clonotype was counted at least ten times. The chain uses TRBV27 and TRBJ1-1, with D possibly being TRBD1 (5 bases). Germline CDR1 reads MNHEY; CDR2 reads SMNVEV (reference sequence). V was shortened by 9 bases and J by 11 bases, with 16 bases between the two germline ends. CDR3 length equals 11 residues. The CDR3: CASFSRVKAFF. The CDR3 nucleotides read TGTGCCAGTTTCAGCAGGGTTAAGGCTTTCTTT.

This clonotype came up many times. CDR3 coding DNA: TGCAGCGCCGTAGGTCCAGGGGGCACTGAAGCTTTCTTT. Protein: CSAVGPGGTEAFF. The chain links TRBV29-1 to TRBJ1-1, with TRBD1 identical over 7 bases. From germline, CDR1 is SQVTM and CDR2 ANQGSEA. CDR3 size: 13 residues. The ends lost 7 bases at V and 4 bases at J; junction bases unmatched: 9. Combining the CDR3 with reference TRBV29-1 and TRBJ1-1 gives the whole variable domain SAVISQKPSRDICQRGTSLTIQCQVDSQVTMMFWYRQQPGQSLTLIATANQGSEATYESGFVIDKFPISRPNLTFSTLTVSNMSPEDSSIYLCSAVGPGGTEAFFGQGTRLTVV.

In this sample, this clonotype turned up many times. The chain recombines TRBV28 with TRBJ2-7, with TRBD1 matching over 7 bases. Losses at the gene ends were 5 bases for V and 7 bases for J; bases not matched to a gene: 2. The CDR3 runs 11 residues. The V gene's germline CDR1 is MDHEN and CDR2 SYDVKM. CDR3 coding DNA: TGTGCCAGCAGTGCCAGGGGGGAGCAGTACTTC. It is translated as CASSARGEQYF.

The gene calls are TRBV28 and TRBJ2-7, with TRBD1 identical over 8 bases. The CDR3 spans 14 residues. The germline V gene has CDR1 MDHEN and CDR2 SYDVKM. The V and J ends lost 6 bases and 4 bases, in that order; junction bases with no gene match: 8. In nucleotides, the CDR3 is TGTGCCAGCAGAAGAGGGACAGGTTTTTACGAGCAGTACTTC. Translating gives CASRRGTGFYEQYF.

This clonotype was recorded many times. The CDR3, as DNA: TGTGCCAGCAGCTTGGGACAGGCGAACACCGGGGAGCTGTTTTTT. Translating gives CASSLGQANTGELFF. J is TRBJ2-2 and V is TRBV7-2; 8 bases fit TRBD1. This CDR3 region has 15 residues. V lost 3 bases and J lost 0; bases outside the gene matches: 0. Germline assignment: CDR1 SGHTA and CDR2 FQGNSA.

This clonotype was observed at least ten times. CDR3 sequence (DNA): TGTGCCTGGAATTTACCCCGGGGCCTCCCTGGGGCCAACGTCCTGACTTTC. Translated: CAWNLPRGLPGANVLTF. The chain links TRBV30 to TRBJ2-6; D tentatively fits TRBD1 or TRBD2 (5 bases each). This CDR3 comprises 17 residues. Germline loops: CDR1 GTSNPN, CDR2 SVGIG (reference sequence). V was pared by 4 bases and J by 2 bases, with 18 bases between.

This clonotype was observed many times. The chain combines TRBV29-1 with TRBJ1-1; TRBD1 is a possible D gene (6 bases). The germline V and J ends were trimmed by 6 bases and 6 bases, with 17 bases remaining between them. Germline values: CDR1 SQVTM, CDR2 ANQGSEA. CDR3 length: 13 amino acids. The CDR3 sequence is CSVQGSRGAEAFF. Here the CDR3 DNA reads TGCAGCGTCCAGGGGAGTAGGGGCGCTGAAGCTTTCTTT.

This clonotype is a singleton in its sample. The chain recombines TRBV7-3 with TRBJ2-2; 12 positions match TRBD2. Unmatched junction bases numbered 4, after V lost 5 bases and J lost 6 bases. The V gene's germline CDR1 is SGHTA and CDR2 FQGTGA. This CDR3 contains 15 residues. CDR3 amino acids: CASSHGLAGSGELFF. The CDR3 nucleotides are TGTGCCAGCAGCCACGGACTAGCGGGATCCGGGGAGCTGTTTTTT.

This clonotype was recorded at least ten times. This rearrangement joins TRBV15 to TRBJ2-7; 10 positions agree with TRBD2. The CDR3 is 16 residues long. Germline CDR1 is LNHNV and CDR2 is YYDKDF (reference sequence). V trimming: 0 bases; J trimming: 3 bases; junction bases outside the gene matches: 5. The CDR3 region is CATSRDLASGGYEQYF. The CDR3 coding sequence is TGTGCCACCAGCAGAGATTTAGCTAGCGGGGGCTACGAGCAGTACTTC.

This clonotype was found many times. The CDR3 loop is CASSSMTGQVTEQYF. The CDR3 coding sequence is TGTGCCAGCAGCTCCATGACGGGACAGGTCACCGAGCAGTACTTC. The V call is TRBV7-9, the J call TRBJ2-7; TRBD1 agrees at 8 bases. The CDR3 consists of 15 residues. The junction had 11 bases not matched to a gene; V was cut back by 4 bases and J by 6 bases. From germline, CDR1 is SEHNR and CDR2 FQNEAQ (reference sequence).

In DNA, the CDR3 is TGTGCCACCAGCGCAAGTCGGGACAGCTCCTACGAGCAGTACTTC. Its translation: CATSASRDSSYEQYF. The chain recombines TRBV15 with TRBJ2-7, with 7 bases aligning to TRBD1. The CDR3 consists of 15 residues. The trim removed 5 bases at V and 0 bases at J, leaving 7 bases unmatched. Germline CDR1 and CDR2: LNHNV and YYDKDF (reference sequence).

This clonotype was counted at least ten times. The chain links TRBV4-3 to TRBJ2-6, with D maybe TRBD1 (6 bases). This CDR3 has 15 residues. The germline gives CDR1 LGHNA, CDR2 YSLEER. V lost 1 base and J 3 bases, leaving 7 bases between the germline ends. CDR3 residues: CASSQGQDGANVLTF. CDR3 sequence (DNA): TGCGCCAGCAGCCAAGGACAGGATGGGGCCAACGTCCTGACTTTC.

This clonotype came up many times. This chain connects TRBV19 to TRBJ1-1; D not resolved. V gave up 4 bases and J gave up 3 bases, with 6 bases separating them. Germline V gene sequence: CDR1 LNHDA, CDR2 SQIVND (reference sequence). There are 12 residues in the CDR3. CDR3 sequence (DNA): TGTGCCAGTAGTAGAGGGCACACTGAAGCTTTCTTT. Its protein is CASSRGHTEAFF.

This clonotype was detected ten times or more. CDR3 DNA: TGTGCCAGCAGTTCGGGGCGCCCTAGGGTACAGTACTTC. It yields the protein CASSSGRPRVQYF. The chain couples TRBV6-2 or TRBV6-3 to TRBJ2-7, with D perhaps matching TRBD1 or TRBD2 (5 bases each). Trimming pared 4 bases from V and 10 bases from J, leaving 17 bases between. CDR1 MNHEY and CDR2 SVGEGT come from the germline V gene. The CDR3 consists of 13 residues.

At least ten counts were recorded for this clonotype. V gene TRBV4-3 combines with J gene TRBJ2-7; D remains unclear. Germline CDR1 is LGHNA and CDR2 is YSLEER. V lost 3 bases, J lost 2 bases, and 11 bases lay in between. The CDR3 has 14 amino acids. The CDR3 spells CASSQTVLTYEQYF. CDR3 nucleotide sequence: TGCGCCAGCAGCCAGACCGTTTTAACCTACGAGCAGTACTTC.

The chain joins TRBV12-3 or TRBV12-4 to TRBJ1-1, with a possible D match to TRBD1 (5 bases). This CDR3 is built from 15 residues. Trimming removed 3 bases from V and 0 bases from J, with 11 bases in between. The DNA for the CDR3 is TGTGCCAGCAGTTTGCAGGGACTGATGAACACTGAAGCTTTCTTT. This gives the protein CASSLQGLMNTEAFF.

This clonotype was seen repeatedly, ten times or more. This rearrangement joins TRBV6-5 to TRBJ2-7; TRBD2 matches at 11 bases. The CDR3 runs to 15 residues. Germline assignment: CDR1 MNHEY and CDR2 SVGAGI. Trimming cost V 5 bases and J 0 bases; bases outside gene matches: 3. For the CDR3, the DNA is TGTGCCAGCAGTGTACTAGCGGGAGACTCCTACGAGCAGTACTTC. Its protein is CASSVLAGDSYEQYF.

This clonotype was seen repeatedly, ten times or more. DNA for the CDR3: TGTGCCAGCAGTTACTCGGACAGAGTAAAAGAGACCCAGTACTTC. Translating gives CASSYSDRVKETQYF. V is TRBV6-5 and J is TRBJ2-5; D is possibly TRBD1 (6 bases). CDR1 and CDR2 (germline): MNHEY, SVGAGI. The CDR3 length is 15 residues. The germline V and J ends were trimmed by 0 bases and 3 bases, with 11 bases remaining between them.

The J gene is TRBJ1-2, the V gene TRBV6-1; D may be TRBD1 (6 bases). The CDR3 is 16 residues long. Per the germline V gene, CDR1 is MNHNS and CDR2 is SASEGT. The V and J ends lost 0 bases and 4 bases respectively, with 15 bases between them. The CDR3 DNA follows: TGTGCCAGCAGTGAAGCACGGACAGTCCAAATCTATGGCTACACCTTC. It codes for CASSEARTVQIYGYTF.

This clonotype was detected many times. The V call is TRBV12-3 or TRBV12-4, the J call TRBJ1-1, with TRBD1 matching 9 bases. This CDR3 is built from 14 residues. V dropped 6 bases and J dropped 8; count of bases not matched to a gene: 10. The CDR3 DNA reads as TGTGCCAGCAGCATACTGGGACAGGGTGGGGAAGCTTTCTTT. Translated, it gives CASSILGQGGEAFF.

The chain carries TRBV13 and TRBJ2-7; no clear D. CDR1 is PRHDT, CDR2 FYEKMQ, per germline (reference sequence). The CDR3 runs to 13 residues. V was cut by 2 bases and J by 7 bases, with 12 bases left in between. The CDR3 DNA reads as TGTGCCAGCAGCTTAAGGAGTTCCAGGGAGCAGTACTTC. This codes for CASSLRSSREQYF.

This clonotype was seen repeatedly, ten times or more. The CDR3 nucleotides read TGTGCCAGCAGCCTGAACAGGGGGAAGAACACTGAAGCTTTCTTT. Protein sequence: CASSLNRGKNTEAFF. The chain carries TRBV6-1 and TRBJ1-1, with 8 bases fitting TRBD1. The CDR3 length is 15 residues. Trimming cost V 6 bases and J 1 base; bases outside gene matches: 7. Germline V gene sequence: CDR1 MNHNS, CDR2 SASEGT.

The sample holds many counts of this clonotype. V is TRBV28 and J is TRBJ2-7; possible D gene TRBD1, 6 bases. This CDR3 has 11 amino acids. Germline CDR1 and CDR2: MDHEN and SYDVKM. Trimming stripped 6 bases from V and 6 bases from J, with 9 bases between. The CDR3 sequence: CASRIQGEQYF. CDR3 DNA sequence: TGTGCCAGCAGGATACAGGGCGAGCAGTACTTC.

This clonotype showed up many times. CDR3 in DNA: TGTGCCAGCAGCTTCGGGGGCCTTGCTGGCTACACCTTC. It codes for CASSFGGLAGYTF. V usage is TRBV6-1 and J usage is TRBJ1-2; tentatively, D is TRBD1 (6 bases). The V gene's germline CDR1 is MNHNS and CDR2 SASEGT. CDR3 length: 13 amino acids. The V end was cut by 6 bases, the J end by 7 bases, with 15 bases between.

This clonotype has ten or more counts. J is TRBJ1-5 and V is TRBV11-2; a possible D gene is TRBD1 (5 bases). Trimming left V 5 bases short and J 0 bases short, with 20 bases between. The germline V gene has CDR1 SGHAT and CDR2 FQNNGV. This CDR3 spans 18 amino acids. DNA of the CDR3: TGTGCCAGCAGCCCCCTTGGACACCTTCCCCCTAGCAATCAGCCCCAGCATTTT. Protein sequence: CASSPLGHLPPSNQPQHF.

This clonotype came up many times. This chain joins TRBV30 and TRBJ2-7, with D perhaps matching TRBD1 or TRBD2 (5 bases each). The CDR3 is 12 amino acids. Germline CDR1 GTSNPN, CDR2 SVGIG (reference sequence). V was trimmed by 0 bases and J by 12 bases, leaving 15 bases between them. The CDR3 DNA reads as TGTGCCTGGAGTGTACGAGGGGTCGAGAGGTACTTC. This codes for CAWSVRGVERYF. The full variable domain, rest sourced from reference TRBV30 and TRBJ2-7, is SQTIHQWPATLVQPVGSPLSLECTVEGTSNPNLYWYRQAAGRGLQLLFYSVGIGQISSEVPQNLSASRPQDRQFILSSKKLLLSDSGFYLCAWSVRGVERYFGPGTRLTVT.